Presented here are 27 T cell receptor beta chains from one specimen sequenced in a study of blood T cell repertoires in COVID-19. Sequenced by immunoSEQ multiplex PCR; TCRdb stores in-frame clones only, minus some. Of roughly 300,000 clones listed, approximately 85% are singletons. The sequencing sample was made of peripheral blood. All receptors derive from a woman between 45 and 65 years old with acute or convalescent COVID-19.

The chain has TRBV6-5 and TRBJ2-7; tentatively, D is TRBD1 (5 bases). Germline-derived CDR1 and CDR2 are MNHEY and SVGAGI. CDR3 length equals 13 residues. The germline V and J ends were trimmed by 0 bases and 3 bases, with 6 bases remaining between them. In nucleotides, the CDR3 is TGTGCCAGCAGTTACTCCGACAGCTACGAGCAGTACTTC. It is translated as CASSYSDSYEQYF.

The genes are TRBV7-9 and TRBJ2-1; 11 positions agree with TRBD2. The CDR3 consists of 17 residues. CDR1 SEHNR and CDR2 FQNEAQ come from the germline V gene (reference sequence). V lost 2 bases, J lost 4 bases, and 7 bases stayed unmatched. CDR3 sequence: CASSLYSGRAGYNEQFF. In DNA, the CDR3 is TGTGCCAGCAGCTTATATAGCGGGAGGGCCGGATACAATGAGCAGTTCTTC.

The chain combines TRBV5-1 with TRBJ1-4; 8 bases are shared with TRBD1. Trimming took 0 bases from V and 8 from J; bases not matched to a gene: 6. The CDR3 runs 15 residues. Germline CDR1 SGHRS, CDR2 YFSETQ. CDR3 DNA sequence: TGCGCCAGCAGCTTGGGCCAGGGGGCGAGGGAAAAACTGTTTTTT. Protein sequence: CASSLGQGAREKLFF.

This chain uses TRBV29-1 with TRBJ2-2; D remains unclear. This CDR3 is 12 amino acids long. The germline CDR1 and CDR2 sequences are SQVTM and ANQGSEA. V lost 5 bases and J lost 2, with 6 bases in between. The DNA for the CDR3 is TGCAGCGTTAGACAAAACACCGGGGAGCTGTTTTTT. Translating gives CSVRQNTGELFF.

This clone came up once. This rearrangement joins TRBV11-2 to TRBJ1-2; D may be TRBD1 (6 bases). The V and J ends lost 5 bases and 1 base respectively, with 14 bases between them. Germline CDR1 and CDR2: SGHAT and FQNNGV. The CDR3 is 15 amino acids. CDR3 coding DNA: TGTGCCAGCAGCCACGGGACACCAAGTAACTATGGCTACACCTTC. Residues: CASSHGTPSNYGYTF.

CDR3 DNA: TGTGCCAGCCGGGGGAGGGGGAGGCAGCCCAGCACAGATACGCAGTATTTT. Amino acids: CASRGRGRQPSTDTQYF. The V call is TRBV14, the J call TRBJ2-3, with D perhaps TRBD2 (7 bases). V lost 8 bases, J lost 0 bases, and 21 bases lay in between. Germline CDR1 and CDR2: SGHDN and FVKESK. The CDR3 contains 17 residues.

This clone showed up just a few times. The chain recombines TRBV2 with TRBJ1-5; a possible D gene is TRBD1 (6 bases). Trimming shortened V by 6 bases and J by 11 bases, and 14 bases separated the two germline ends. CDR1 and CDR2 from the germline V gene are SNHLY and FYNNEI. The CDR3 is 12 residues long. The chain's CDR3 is CASSVGGAAQHF. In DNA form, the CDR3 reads TGTGCCAGCAGCGTCGGGGGGGCTGCCCAGCATTTT.

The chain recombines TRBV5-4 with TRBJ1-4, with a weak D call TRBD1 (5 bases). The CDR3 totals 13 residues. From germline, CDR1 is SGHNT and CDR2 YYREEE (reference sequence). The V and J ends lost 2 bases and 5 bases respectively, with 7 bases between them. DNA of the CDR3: TGTGCCAGCAGCTTACGGGGGAATGAAAAACTGTTTTTT. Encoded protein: CASSLRGNEKLFF. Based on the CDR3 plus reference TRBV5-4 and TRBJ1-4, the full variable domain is ETGVTQSPTHLIKTRGQQVTLRCSSQSGHNTVSWYQQALGQGPQFIFQYYREEENGRGNFPPRFSGLQFPNYSSELNVNALELDDSALYLCASSLRGNEKLFFGSGTQLSVL.

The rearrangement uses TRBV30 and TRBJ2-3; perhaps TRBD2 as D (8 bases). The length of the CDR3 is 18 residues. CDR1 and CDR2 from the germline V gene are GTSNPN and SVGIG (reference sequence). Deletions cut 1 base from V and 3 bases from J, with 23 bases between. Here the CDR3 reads CAWSGVGGGRPKTDTQYF. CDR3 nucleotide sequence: TGTGCCTGGAGTGGTGTAGGGGGCGGGAGGCCAAAGACAGATACGCAGTATTTT.

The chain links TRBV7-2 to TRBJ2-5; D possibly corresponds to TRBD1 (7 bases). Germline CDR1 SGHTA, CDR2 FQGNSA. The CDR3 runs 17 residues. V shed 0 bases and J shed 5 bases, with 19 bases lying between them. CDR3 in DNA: TGTGCCAGCAGCTTAGCGTCCGGCAGGGGGGCAGGGGAGACCCAGTACTTC. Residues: CASSLASGRGAGETQYF.

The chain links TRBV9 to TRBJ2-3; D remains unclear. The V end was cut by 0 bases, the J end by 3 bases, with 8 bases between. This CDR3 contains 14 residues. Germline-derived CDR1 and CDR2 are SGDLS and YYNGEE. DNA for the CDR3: TGTGCCAGCAGCGTAGCCAGGCTTACAGATACGCAGTATTTT. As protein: CASSVARLTDTQYF.

The DNA for the CDR3 is TGTGCCAGCAAGCGGGGATACAATGAGCAGTTCTTC. Translated, it gives CASKRGYNEQFF. V usage is TRBV12-3 or TRBV12-4 and J usage is TRBJ2-1; 7 positions agree with TRBD2. The CDR3 totals 12 residues. V trimming: 7 bases; J trimming: 4 bases; junction bases outside the gene matches: 1.

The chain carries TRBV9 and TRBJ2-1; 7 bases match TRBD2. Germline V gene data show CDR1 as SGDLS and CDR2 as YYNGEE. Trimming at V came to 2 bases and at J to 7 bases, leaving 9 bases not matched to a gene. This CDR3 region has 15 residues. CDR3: CASSVGGSHVNEQFF. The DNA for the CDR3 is TGTGCCAGCAGCGTGGGCGGGAGCCACGTGAATGAGCAGTTCTTC.

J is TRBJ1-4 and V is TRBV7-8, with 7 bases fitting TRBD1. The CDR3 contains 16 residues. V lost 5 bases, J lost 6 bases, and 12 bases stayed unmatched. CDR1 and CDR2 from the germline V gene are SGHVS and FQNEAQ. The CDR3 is CASSPTPDRVYEKLFF. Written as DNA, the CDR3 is TGTGCCAGCAGCCCTACACCTGACAGGGTCTATGAAAAACTGTTTTTT.

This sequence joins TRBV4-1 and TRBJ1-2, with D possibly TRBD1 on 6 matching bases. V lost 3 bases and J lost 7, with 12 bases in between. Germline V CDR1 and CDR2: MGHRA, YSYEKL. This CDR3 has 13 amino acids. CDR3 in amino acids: CASSHATGFGYTF. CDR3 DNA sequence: TGCGCCAGCAGCCATGCAACAGGGTTTGGCTACACCTTC.

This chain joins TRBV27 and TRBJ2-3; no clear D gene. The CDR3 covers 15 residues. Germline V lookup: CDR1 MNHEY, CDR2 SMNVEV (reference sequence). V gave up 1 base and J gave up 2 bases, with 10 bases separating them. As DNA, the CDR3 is TGTGCCAGCAGTTTATTTGGGCTGAACACAGATACGCAGTATTTT. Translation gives CASSLFGLNTDTQYF.

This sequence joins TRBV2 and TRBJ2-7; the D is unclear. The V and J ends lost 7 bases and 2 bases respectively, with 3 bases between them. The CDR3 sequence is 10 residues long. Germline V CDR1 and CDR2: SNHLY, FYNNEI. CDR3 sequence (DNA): TGTGCCAGCACCACCTACGAGCAGTACTTC. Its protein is CASTTYEQYF.

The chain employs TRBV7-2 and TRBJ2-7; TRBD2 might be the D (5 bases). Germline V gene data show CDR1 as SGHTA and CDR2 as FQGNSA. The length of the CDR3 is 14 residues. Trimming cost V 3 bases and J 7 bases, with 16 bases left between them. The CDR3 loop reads CASSFGLSAGEQYF. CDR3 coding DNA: TGTGCCAGCAGCTTCGGACTGTCGGCGGGTGAGCAGTACTTC.

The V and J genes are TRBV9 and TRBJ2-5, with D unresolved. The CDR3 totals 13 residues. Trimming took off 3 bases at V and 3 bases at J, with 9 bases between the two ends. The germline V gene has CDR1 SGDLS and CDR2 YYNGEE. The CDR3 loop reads CASSEHREETQYF. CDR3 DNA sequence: TGTGCCAGCAGCGAACACCGGGAAGAGACCCAGTACTTC.

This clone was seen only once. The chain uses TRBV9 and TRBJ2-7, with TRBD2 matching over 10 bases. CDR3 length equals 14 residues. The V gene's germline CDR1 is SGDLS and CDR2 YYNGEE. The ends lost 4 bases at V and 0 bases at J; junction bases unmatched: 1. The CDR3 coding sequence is TGTGCCAGCAGCAGACTAGCGGGCTCCTACGAGCAGTACTTC. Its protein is CASSRLAGSYEQYF.

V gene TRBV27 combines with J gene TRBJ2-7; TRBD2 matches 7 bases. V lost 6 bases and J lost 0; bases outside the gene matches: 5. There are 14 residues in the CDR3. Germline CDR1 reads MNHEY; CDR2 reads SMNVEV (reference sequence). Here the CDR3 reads CASRAGELSYEQYF. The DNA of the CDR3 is TGTGCCAGCAGGGCGGGAGAGCTCTCCTACGAGCAGTACTTC.

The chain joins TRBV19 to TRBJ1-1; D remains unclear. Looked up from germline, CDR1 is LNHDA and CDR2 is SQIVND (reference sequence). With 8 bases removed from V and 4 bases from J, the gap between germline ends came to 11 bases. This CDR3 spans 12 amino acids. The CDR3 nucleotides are TGTGCCAGTGGTGAGGATAGCACTGAAGCTTTCTTT. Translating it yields CASGEDSTEAFF. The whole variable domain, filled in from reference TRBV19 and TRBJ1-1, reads DGGITQSPKYLFRKEGQNVTLSCEQNLNHDAMYWYRQDPGQGLRLIYYSQIVNDFQKGDIAEGYSVSREKKESFPLTVTSAQKNPTAFYLCASGEDSTEAFFGQGTRLTVV.

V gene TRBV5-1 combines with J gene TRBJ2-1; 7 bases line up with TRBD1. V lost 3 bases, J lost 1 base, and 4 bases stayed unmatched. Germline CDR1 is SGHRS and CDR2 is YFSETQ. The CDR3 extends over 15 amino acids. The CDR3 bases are TGCGCCAGCAGCTCCCAGACAGGGTCCTACAATGAGCAGTTCTTC. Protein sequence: CASSSQTGSYNEQFF.

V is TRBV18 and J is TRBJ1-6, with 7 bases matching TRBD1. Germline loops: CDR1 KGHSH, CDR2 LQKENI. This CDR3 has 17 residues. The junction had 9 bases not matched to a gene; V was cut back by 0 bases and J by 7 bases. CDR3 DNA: TGTGCCAGCTCACCACCGACAGGGTCGATTGTGAATTCACCCCTCCACTTT. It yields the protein CASSPPTGSIVNSPLHF.

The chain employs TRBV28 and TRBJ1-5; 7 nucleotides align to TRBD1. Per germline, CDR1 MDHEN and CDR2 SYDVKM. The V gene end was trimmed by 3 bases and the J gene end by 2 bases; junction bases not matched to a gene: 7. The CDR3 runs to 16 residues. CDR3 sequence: CASSFLTGWRNQPQHF. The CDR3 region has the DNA TGTGCCAGCAGTTTCCTGACAGGGTGGCGCAATCAGCCCCAGCATTTT.

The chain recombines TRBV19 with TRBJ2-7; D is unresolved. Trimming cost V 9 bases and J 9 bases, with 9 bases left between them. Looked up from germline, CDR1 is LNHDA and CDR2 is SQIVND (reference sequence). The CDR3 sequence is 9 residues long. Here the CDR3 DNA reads TGTGCCAGACTAACCCGGCAGTACTTC. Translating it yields CARLTRQYF.

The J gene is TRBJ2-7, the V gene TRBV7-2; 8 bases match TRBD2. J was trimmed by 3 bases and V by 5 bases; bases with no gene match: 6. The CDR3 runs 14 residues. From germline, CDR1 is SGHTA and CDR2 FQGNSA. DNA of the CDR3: TGTGCCAGCAGCCCTAGAGCGGGGGACTACGAGCAGTACTTC. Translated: CASSPRAGDYEQYF.